This TCR beta chain was found in a study of cytomegalovirus exposure and HLA in healthy donors. The study's findings and limits: Among the CMV-associated chains, three were confirmed in vitro as specific for CMV antigens.

This table comes from immunoSEQ multiplex PCR, and its TCRdb copy is limited to in-frame clones, with some not included. This sample has 60,000 or so clones; over 90% occur once, and the top ten carry approximately 2.3%. Trimming took off 3 bases at V and 2 bases at J, with 11 bases between the two ends. The CDR3 has 15 residues. CDR1 and CDR2 from the germline V gene are SGHKS and YYEKEE (reference sequence). As regards this clone: Its antigen is unknown.

The sample taken for sequencing was PBMCs. This receptor was taken from a man aged 18-30 years in good health and CMV-seronegative. J is TRBJ2-2 and V is TRBV5-5; TRBD2 is a possible D gene (5 bases). The DNA of the CDR3 is TGTGCCAGCAGCTGGGAGCATTCAAACACCGGGGAGCTGTTTTTT. This codes for CASSWEHSNTGELFF.